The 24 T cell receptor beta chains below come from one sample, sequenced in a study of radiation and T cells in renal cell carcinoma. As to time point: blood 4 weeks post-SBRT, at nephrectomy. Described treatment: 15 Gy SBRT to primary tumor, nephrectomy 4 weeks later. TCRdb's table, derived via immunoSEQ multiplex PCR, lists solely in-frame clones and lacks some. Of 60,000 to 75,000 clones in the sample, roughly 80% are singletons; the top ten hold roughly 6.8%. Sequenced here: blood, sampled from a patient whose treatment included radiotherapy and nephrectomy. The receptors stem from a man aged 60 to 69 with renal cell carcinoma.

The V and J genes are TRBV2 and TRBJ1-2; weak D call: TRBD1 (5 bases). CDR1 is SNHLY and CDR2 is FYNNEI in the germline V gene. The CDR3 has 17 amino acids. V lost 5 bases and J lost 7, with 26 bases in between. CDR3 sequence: CASSTLGETLRDAGYTF. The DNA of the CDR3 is TGTGCCAGCAGTACATTAGGGGAAACCCTCCGAGATGCTGGCTACACCTTC.

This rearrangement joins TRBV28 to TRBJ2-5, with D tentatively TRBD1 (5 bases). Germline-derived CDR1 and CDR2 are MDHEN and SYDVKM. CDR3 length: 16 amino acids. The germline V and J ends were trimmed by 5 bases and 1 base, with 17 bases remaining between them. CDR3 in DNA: TGTGCCAGCAGTCCAGAACCAGGGTATCCCCAAGAGACCCAGTACTTC. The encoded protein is CASSPEPGYPQETQYF. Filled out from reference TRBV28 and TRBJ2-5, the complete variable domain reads DVKVTQSSRYLVKRTGEKVFLECVQDMDHENMFWYRQDPGLGLRLIYFSYDVKMKEKGDIPEGYSVSREKKERFSLILESASTNQTSMYLCASSPEPGYPQETQYFGPGTRLLVL.

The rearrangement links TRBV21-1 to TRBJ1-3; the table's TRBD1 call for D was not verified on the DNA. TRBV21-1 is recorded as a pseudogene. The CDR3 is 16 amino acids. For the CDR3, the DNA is TGTGCCAGCAGCAAAGGGGACAGGGTGGGCGGAAACACCATATATTTT. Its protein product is CASSKGDRVGGNTIYF.

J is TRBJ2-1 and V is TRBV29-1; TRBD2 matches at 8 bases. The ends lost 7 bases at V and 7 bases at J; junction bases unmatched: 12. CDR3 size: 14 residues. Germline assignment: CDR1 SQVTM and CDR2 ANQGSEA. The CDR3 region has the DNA TGCAGCGCCCGAGCGGGAGCCCTTATGAATGAGCAGTTCTTC. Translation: CSARAGALMNEQFF.

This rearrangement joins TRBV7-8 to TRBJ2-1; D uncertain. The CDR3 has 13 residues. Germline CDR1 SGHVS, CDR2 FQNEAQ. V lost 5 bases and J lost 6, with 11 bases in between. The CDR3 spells CASSTVRANEQFF. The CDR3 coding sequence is TGTGCCAGCAGCACCGTTAGGGCCAATGAGCAGTTCTTC.

Written as DNA, the CDR3 is TGTGCCACCTCAGTCGGAGGGGAGCGGCACACTGAAGCTTTCTTT. This encodes CATSVGGERHTEAFF. This sequence joins TRBV19 and TRBJ1-1; perhaps TRBD1 as D (5 bases). Germline V gives CDR1 LNHDA, CDR2 SQIVND (reference sequence). Trimming shortened V by 10 bases and J by 3 bases, and 21 bases separated the two germline ends. The CDR3 is 15 residues long.

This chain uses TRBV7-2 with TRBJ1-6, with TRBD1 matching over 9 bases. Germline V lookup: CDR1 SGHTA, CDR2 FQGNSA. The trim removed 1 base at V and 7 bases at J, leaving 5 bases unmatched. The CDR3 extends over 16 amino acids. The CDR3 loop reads CASSLGGQGTNSPLHF. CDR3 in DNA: TGTGCCAGCAGCTTAGGGGGACAGGGAACGAATTCACCCCTCCACTTT.

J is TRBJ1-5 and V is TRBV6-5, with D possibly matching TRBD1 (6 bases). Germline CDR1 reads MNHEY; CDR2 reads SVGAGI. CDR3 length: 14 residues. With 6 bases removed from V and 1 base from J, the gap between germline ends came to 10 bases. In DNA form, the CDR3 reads TGTGCCAGCAGCCTCAGGGGAAGCAATCAGCCCCAGCATTTT. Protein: CASSLRGSNQPQHF.

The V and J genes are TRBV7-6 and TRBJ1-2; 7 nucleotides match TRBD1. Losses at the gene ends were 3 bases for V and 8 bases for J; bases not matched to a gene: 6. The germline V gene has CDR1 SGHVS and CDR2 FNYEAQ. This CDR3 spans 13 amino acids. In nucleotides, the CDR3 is TGTGCCAGCAGCTTGAACAGGGGCGACGGCTACACCTTC. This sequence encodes CASSLNRGDGYTF.

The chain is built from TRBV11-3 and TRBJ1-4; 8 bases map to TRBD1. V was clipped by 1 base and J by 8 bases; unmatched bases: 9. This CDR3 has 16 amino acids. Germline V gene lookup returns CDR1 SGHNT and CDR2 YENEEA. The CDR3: CASSLASGGIQEKLFF. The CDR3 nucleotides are TGTGCCAGCAGCTTAGCCTCAGGGGGCATTCAAGAAAAACTGTTTTTT.

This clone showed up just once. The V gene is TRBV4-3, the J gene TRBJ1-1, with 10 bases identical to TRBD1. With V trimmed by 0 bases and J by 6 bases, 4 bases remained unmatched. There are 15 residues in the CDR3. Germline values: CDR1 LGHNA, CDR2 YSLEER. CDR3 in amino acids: CASSQEDRGRSEAFF. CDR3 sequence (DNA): TGCGCCAGCAGCCAAGAGGACAGGGGGAGGTCTGAAGCTTTCTTT.

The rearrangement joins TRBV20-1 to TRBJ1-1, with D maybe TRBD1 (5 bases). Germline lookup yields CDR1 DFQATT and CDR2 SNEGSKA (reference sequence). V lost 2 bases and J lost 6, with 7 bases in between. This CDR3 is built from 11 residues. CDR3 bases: TGCAGTGCTAGATGGGACGCTGAAGCTTTCTTT. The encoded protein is CSARWDAEAFF.

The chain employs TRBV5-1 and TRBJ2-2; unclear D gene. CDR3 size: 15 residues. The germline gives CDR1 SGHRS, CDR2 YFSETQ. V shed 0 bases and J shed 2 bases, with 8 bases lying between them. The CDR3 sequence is CASSLGNLNTGELFF. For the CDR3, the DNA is TGCGCCAGCAGCTTGGGTAACCTAAACACCGGGGAGCTGTTTTTT.

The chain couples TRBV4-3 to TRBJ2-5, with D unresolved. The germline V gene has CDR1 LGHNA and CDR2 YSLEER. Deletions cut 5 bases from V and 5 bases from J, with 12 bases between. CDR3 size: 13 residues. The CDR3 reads CASSAGPGETQYF. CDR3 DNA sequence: TGCGCCAGCAGCGCTGGGCCTGGGGAGACCCAGTACTTC.

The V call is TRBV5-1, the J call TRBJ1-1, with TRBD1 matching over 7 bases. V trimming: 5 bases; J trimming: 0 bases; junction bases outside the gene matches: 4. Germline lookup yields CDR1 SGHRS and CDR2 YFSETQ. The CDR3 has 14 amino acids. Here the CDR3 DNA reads TGCGCCAGCAGTCTTGGGACAGTGAACACTGAAGCTTTCTTT. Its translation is CASSLGTVNTEAFF.

The DNA for the CDR3 is TGTGCCAGCAGTTATTACGTCGGTACCGAAGCTTTCTTT. This translates into CASSYYVGTEAFF. V gene TRBV6-5 combines with J gene TRBJ1-1; D remains ambiguous. This CDR3 contains 13 residues. The germline V gene has CDR1 MNHEY and CDR2 SVGAGI. Between the trimmed V and J ends, which lost 3 bases and 8 bases, there was a span of 13 bases.

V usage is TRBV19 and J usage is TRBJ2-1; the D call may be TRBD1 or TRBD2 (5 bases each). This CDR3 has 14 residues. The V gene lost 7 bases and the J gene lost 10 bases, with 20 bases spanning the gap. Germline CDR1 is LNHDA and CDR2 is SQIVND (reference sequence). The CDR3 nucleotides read TGTGCCAGTAAACCTTGGTCTACCGAGGGGGAGCAGTTCTTC. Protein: CASKPWSTEGEQFF. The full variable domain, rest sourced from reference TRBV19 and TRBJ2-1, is DGGITQSPKYLFRKEGQNVTLSCEQNLNHDAMYWYRQDPGQGLRLIYYSQIVNDFQKGDIAEGYSVSREKKESFPLTVTSAQKNPTAFYLCASKPWSTEGEQFFGPGTRLTVL.

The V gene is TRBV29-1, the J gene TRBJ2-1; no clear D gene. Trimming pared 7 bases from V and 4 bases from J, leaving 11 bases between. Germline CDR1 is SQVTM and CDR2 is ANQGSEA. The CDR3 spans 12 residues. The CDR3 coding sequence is TGCAGCGGCGTTACCAGATACAATGAGCAGTTCTTC. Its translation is CSGVTRYNEQFF.

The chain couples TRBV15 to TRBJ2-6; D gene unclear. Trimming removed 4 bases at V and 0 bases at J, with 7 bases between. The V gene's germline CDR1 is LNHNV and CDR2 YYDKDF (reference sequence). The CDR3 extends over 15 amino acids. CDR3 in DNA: TGTGCCACCAGCACCCATAGCTCTGGGGCCAACGTCCTGACTTTC. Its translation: CATSTHSSGANVLTF.

Here the CDR3 DNA reads TGTGCCTGGATAGGGCCGCAGGCAGATACGCAGTATTTT. It is translated as CAWIGPQADTQYF. This chain links TRBV30 with TRBJ2-3; no clear D gene. The CDR3 extends over 13 amino acids. Germline V gene data show CDR1 as GTSNPN and CDR2 as SVGIG (reference sequence). Deletions cut 4 bases from V and 4 bases from J, with 12 bases between.

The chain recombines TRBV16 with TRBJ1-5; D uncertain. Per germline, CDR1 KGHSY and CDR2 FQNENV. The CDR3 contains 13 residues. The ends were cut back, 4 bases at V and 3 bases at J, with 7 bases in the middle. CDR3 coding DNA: TGTGCCAGCAGCCCGGGCCACAATCAGCCCCAGCATTTT. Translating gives CASSPGHNQPQHF.

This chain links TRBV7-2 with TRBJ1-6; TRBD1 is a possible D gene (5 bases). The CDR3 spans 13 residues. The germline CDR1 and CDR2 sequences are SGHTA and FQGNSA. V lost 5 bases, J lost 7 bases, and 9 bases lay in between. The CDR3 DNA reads TGTGCCAGCAGCCCCGGGGGGAATTCACCCCTCCACTTT. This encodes CASSPGGNSPLHF.

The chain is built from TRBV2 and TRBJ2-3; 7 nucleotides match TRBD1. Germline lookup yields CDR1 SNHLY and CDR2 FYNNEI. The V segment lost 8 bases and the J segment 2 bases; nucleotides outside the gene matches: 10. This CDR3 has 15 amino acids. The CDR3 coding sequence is TGTGCCAGCTCTCGGGACAGCAGAACCACAGATACGCAGTATTTT. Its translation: CASSRDSRTTDTQYF. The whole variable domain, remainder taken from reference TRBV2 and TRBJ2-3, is EPEVTQTPSHQVTQMGQEVILRCVPISNHLYFYWYRQILGQKVEFLVSFYNNEISEKSEIFDDQFSVERPDGSNFTLKIRSTKLEDSAMYFCASSRDSRTTDTQYFGPGTRLTVL.

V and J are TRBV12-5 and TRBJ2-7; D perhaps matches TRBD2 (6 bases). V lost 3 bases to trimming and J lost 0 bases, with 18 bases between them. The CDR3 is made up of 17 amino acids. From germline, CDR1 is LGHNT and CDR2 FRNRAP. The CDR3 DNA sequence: TGTGCTAGTGGTTTCCACCGGCGGGGTCGGAGCTCCTACGAGCAGTACGTC. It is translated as CASGFHRRGRSSYEQYV.